This TCR beta chain appears in the sequencing data of a study of T-cell reconstitution after alpha-beta-depleted transplantation in children. This clonotype has at least ten counts. It was with unique molecular identifiers that the TCRbeta library was prepared. TCRdb itself ran the PCR reads through MiXCR, one entry per CDR3 protein. The table lists roughly 200,000 distinct CDR3 sequences, about 7% of them singletons. Germline lookup yields CDR1 ENHRY and CDR2 SYGVKD. The germline V and J ends were trimmed by 4 bases and 5 bases, with 15 bases remaining between them. The CDR3 extends over 15 amino acids.

The chain recombines TRBV10-3 with TRBJ2-1, with D maybe TRBD1 (5 bases). The sequence was collected from a boy aged 2 to 9 with acute lymphoblastic leukemia, due to receive a stem cell transplant. The specimen was PBMCs, collected before TCRalphabeta/CD19-depleted stem cell transplant. The CDR3 DNA sequence: TGTGCCATCAGTGTAATGGCAGGGTCCCACAATGAGCAGTTCTTC. Translated: CAISVMAGSHNEQFF.